The TCR beta chain described here comes from a study of memory CD8 T cells in hepatitis C reinfection. Whole-study context: Late/post reinfection sampling occurred 12 to 24 weeks after detected reinfection.

The data were produced by immunoSEQ multiplex PCR, yet TCRdb's version contains in-frame clones alone and is incomplete. Of 46,000 or so clones listed, roughly 89% were seen once; the top ten hold 0.6% to 0.9%. With 6 bases clipped from V and 2 bases from J, the junction kept 7 bases outside the gene matches. The CDR3 extends over 15 amino acids. Germline CDR1 reads SGHDN; CDR2 reads FVKESK. Noted time point: late/post reinfection, 12 to 24 weeks after detection. TCR sequencing was done directly ex vivo on sorted cells, without expansion in vitro. This sequence originates from a young man with hepatitis C virus infection. The rearrangement joins TRBV14 to TRBJ2-7, with 10 bases fitting TRBD1. The sample comprised naive CD8+ T cells sorted from blood. In DNA, the CDR3 is TGTGCCAGCAGTCCCAGTGGGACAGGGGCCTACGAGCAGTACGTC. Translating it yields CASSPSGTGAYEQYV.